The T cell receptor (beta chain) described here comes from a study of OX40 agonist ivuxolimab in advanced cancers. Autoimmune disease history or systemic immunosuppression was exclusionary. Repertoires were generated with immunoSEQ multiplex PCR, while TCRdb's copy carries only in-frame clones and drops some. The sample contains more than 75,000 clones, approximately 91% of which appear only once. The sequence was collected from an adult with an advanced solid tumor such as melanoma, head and neck, liver or kidney cancer. This material consisted of CD4+ or CD8+ T cells sorted from blood, taken in a trial of the OX40 agonist ivuxolimab.

As DNA, the CDR3 is TGTGCCAGCAGCTGGGGCGGGGTAGCCAATTCACCCCTCCACTTT. Protein sequence: CASSWGGVANSPLHF. The chain is built from TRBV5-5 and TRBJ1-6, with a weak D call TRBD1 (5 bases). Looked up from germline, CDR1 is SGHKS and CDR2 is YYEKEE (reference sequence). CDR3 length: 15 residues. Trimming pared 3 bases from V and 7 bases from J, leaving 14 bases between.